Each of the 14 T cell receptor beta chains below was sequenced from the same sample in a study of naive and memory T cell subsets (dated by TCRdb to between 2016 and 2019). Library construction relied on UMI-ligation and nested PCR. The data were produced on an Illumina MiSeq. To cover both TRBC1 and TRBC2, the beta constant-region primer consisted of an equimolar mix of two oligonucleotides. The public reads were reanalyzed by TCRdb: fastp trimming at Q25, MiXCR alignment, in-frame beta chains only. One record per CDR3 amino acid sequence lists the most common genes and DNA. For this sample the table gives 130,000 to 150,000 distinct CDR3 sequences, of which about 15% were detected only once. Jointly, the top ten make up about 0.14% of the sample. Material: naive CD4+ T cells from blood. The cell subset or site label for this specimen denotes: naive T cells, CD45RA high CD27+. These receptors were taken from a human donor in good health.

The chain is built from TRBV20-1 and TRBJ2-1; weak D call: TRBD2 (5 bases). This CDR3 contains 14 residues. The germline V gene has CDR1 DFQATT and CDR2 SNEGSKA (reference sequence). The germline V and J ends were trimmed by 6 bases and 4 bases, with 16 bases remaining between them. DNA of the CDR3: TGCAGTGCAAGGCTAGCCCAAAGTTACAATGAGCAGTTCTTC. It translates to CSARLAQSYNEQFF.

CDR3 DNA sequence: TGTGCCAGCAGTTTAAAGGGGACAGGGGTCGGCTATGGCTACACCTTC. Its protein product is CASSLKGTGVGYGYTF. The chain recombines TRBV27 with TRBJ1-2, with TRBD1 matching 10 bases. The CDR3 extends over 16 amino acids. Germline CDR1 is MNHEY and CDR2 is SMNVEV (reference sequence). J gave up 4 bases and V 2 bases, and 7 bases lay outside the gene matches.

This clonotype was counted only a few times. This chain joins TRBV29-1 and TRBJ2-7, with a tentative D call TRBD1 (6 bases). The V end was cut by 1 base, the J end by 2 bases, with 12 bases between. CDR1 SQVTM and CDR2 ANQGSEA come from the germline V gene. The CDR3 spans 14 residues. The CDR3 loop reads CSVEGTDAPYEQYF. CDR3 in DNA: TGCAGCGTTGAAGGGACAGATGCTCCCTACGAGCAGTACTTC.

This clonotype was seen only a few times. V gene TRBV5-5 combines with J gene TRBJ2-1, with 10 bases lining up with TRBD2. V lost 4 bases to trimming and J lost 6 bases; unmatched junction nucleotides: 7. Germline V gives CDR1 SGHKS, CDR2 YYEKEE (reference sequence). The CDR3 covers 15 residues. CDR3 region: CASSPSGSLSNEQFF. The CDR3 DNA is TGTGCCAGCAGCCCTAGCGGGAGTCTATCCAATGAGCAGTTCTTC.

The sample holds a few counts of this clonotype. The chain is built from TRBV29-1 and TRBJ2-6; no clear D gene. The germline gives CDR1 SQVTM, CDR2 ANQGSEA. Trimming pared 7 bases from V and 0 bases from J, leaving 10 bases between. The CDR3 totals 14 residues. CDR3 in DNA: TGCAGCGCCGTCGGGTTCTCTGGGGCCAACGTCCTGACTTTC. Protein product: CSAVGFSGANVLTF.

This clonotype was observed a handful of times. The V call is TRBV7-6, the J call TRBJ1-4, with 9 bases aligning to TRBD1. J lost 10 bases, V lost 3 bases, and 9 bases had no gene match. Germline V gene data show CDR1 as SGHVS and CDR2 as FNYEAQ. The CDR3 runs to 15 residues. CDR3 residues: CASSFPTGGRGKLFF. In DNA, the CDR3 is TGTGCCAGCAGCTTCCCGACAGGGGGACGCGGAAAACTGTTTTTT.

The rearrangement links TRBV5-1 to TRBJ1-1, with D unclear. The V and J ends lost 4 bases and 1 base respectively, with 14 bases between them. The germline CDR1 and CDR2 sequences are SGHRS and YFSETQ. This CDR3 has 15 residues. CDR3 bases: TGCGCCAGCAGCCCCTCCATTGGTGGGAACACTGAAGCTTTCTTT. Translation: CASSPSIGGNTEAFF.

This clonotype was detected a few times. J is TRBJ2-7 and V is TRBV6-2 or TRBV6-3; TRBD2 matches 13 bases. There are 15 residues in the CDR3. V was pared by 6 bases and J by 5 bases, with 7 bases of the junction left unmatched. Germline V CDR1 and CDR2: MNHEY, SVGEGT. The CDR3 sequence: CASSRTSGSTHEQYF. CDR3 DNA sequence: TGTGCCAGCAGCCGGACTAGCGGGAGTACCCACGAGCAGTACTTC.

The V gene is TRBV19, the J gene TRBJ2-1; 11 bases agree with TRBD2. The germline V gene has CDR1 LNHDA and CDR2 SQIVND (reference sequence). CDR3 length: 15 residues. The trim removed 6 bases at V and 6 bases at J, leaving 7 bases unmatched. The CDR3 loop reads CASSQLAGVSNEQFF. CDR3 in DNA: TGTGCCAGTAGCCAACTAGCGGGAGTTTCCAATGAGCAGTTCTTC.

The chain uses TRBV29-1 and TRBJ2-5; 8 bases match TRBD1. With 7 bases clipped from V and 5 bases from J, the junction kept 6 bases outside the gene matches. The CDR3 covers 12 residues. Germline CDR1 and CDR2: SQVTM and ANQGSEA. The CDR3 here is CSDTTGVETQYF. CDR3 in DNA: TGCAGCGACACGACAGGGGTTGAGACCCAGTACTTC.

This clonotype was detected only a few times. The chain is built from TRBV7-2 and TRBJ2-7; D unresolved. CDR3 length equals 12 residues. Germline-derived CDR1 and CDR2 are SGHTA and FQGNSA. Deletions cut 5 bases from V and 6 bases from J, with 11 bases between. The CDR3 loop reads CASSLDLGEQYF. CDR3 sequence (DNA): TGTGCCAGCAGCCTAGACTTAGGCGAGCAGTACTTC.

J is TRBJ2-7 and V is TRBV28, with 8 bases aligning to TRBD2. With 2 bases clipped from V and 3 bases from J, the junction kept 3 bases outside the gene matches. CDR3 size: 14 residues. CDR1 is MDHEN, CDR2 SYDVKM, per germline. This chain's CDR3 is CASSLPSGFYEQYF. CDR3 DNA sequence: TGTGCCAGCAGTTTACCTAGCGGGTTCTACGAGCAGTACTTC. The whole variable domain, remainder taken from reference TRBV28 and TRBJ2-7, is DVKVTQSSRYLVKRTGEKVFLECVQDMDHENMFWYRQDPGLGLRLIYFSYDVKMKEKGDIPEGYSVSREKKERFSLILESASTNQTSMYLCASSLPSGFYEQYFGPGTRLTVT.

This clonotype was observed a few times. The V gene is TRBV7-2, the J gene TRBJ2-2; the D gene is possibly TRBD2 (7 bases). The germline CDR1 and CDR2 sequences are SGHTA and FQGNSA. The CDR3 covers 14 residues. V dropped 6 bases and J dropped 6 bases, with 14 bases sitting between them. In DNA, the CDR3 is TGTGCCAGCAGGGGAGGGGGTGTCGCCGGGGAGCTGTTTTTT. It codes for CASRGGGVAGELFF.

This clonotype showed up just a few times. The chain is built from TRBV7-2 and TRBJ2-1; either TRBD1 or TRBD2 may fit D (6 bases each). Trimming removed 6 bases from V and 3 bases from J, with 15 bases in between. The CDR3 spans 15 residues. The germline V gene has CDR1 SGHTA and CDR2 FQGNSA. The DNA of the CDR3 is TGTGCCAGCAGGATGTGGGGGGCTAGCTACAATGAGCAGTTCTTC. It yields the protein CASRMWGASYNEQFF.